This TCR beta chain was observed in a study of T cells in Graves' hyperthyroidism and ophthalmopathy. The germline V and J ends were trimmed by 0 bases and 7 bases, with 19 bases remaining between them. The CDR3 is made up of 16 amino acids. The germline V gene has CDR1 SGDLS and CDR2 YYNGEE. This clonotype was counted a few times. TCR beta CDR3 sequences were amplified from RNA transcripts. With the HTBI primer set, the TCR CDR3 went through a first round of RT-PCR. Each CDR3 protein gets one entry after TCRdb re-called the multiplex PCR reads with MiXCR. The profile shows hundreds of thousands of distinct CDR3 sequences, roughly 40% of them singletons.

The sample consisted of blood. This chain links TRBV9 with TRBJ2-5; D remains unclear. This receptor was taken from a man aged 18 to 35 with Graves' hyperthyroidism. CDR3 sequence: CASSVVMDGRVGTQYF. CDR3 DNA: TGTGCCAGCAGCGTAGTAATGGACGGCCGGGTGGGGACCCAGTACTTC.